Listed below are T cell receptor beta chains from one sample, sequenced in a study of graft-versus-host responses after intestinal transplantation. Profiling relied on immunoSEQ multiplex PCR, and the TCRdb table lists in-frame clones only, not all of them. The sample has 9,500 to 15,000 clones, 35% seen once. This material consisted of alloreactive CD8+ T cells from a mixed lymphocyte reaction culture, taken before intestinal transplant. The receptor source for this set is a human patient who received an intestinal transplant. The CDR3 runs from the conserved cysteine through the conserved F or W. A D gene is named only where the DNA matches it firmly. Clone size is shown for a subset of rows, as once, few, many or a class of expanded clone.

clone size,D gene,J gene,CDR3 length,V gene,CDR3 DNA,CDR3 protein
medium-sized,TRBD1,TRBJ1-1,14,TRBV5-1,TGCGCCAGCAGCTACAGGGGACCAAACACTGAAGCTTTCTTT,CASSYRGPNTEAFF
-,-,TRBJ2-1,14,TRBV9,TGTGCCAGCAACGAAGGCGTCTCCTACAATGAGCAGTTCTTC,CASNEGVSYNEQFF
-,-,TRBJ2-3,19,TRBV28,TGTGCCAGCAGTTTATGGGTCCACACAGGCCCCCCTAGCACAGATACGCAGTATTTT,CASSLWVHTGPPSTDTQYF
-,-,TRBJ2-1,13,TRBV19,TGTGCCAGTAGTATCGCGGGGTACAATGAGCAGTTCTTC,CASSIAGYNEQFF
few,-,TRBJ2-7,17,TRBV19,TGTGCCAGTAGTCCCATGCCCGCGACAGTGTCCTCTGGGGAGCAGTACTTC,CASSPMPATVSSGEQYF
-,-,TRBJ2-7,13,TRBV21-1,TGTGCCAGCAGCCATACAGGGACGTACGAGCAGTACTTC,CASSHTGTYEQYF
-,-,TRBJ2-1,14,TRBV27,TGTGCCAGCAGTTTTGGGACCTCCTACAATGAGCAGTTCTTC,CASSFGTSYNEQFF
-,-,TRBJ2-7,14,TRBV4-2,TGTGCCAGCAGCCTCACAGGGAGCTCCTACGAGCAGTACTTC,CASSLTGSSYEQYF
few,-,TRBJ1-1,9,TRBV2,TGTGCCGAACTCACTGAAGCTTTCTTT,CAELTEAFF
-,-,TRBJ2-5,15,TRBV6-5,TGTGCCAGCTCGCTCCGGGGGCAACTGGGCGAGACCCAGTACTTC,CASSLRGQLGETQYF
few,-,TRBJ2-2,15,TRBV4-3,TGCGCCAGCAGCCAACAGGGGGAGGGCACCGGGGAGCTGTTTTTT,CASSQQGEGTGELFF
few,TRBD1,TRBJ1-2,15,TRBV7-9,TGTGCCAGCAGCTGGGACAGGGGGGTTTACTATGGCTACACCTTC,CASSWDRGVYYGYTF
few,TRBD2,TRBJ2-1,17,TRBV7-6,TGTGCCAGCAGCCCCCGGGCGAGCGGGAGCGGGTCCAATGAGCAGTTCTTC,CASSPRASGSGSNEQFF
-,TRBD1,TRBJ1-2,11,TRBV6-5,TGTGCCAGCAGCCGACAGGGAGAGAGAACCTTC,CASSRQGERTF
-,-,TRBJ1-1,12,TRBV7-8,TGTGCCAGCAGCTTAGGGCCCACTGAAGCTTTCTTT,CASSLGPTEAFF